This TCR beta chain was profiled in a study of radiotherapy plus CTLA-4 blockade in lung cancer. Study as a whole: An objective response was seen in around a sixth of patients, and disease control in 31%.

Whole-study results and caveats: In blood, early T cell clone dynamics reportedly predicted response best, together with interferon-beta. Radiotherapy with ipilimumab was followed by blood expansion of tumor-derived clones.

The CDR3 spans 16 residues. Trimming removed 5 bases from V and 13 bases from J; junction bases left unmatched: 16. Germline values: CDR1 SGHTA, CDR2 FQGNSA. TCRdb's table, derived via immunoSEQ multiplex PCR, lists solely in-frame clones and lacks some. Here the sample spans approximately 100,000 clones, over 65% being singletons. This clone has just one count. Its matching antigen is unknown. Each patient with chemo-refractory metastatic non-small-cell lung cancer was treated with focal radiation plus CTLA-4 blockade using ipilimumab. Sequenced material: peripheral blood, taken from a patient treated with radiotherapy plus ipilimumab. The rearrangement uses TRBV7-2 and TRBJ1-6; 8 bases agree with TRBD1. The TCR comes from a human donor with non-small cell lung cancer that progressed on radiotherapy plus ipilimumab. Some clones in this sample may be carry-over from other donors' samples. In DNA form, the CDR3 reads TGTGCCAGCAGCACCCGTGGGACAGGTCTCTTGGCGCCCCTCCACTTT. Its protein is CASSTRGTGLLAPLHF.